The T cell receptor (beta chain) under discussion was sequenced for a study of cytomegalovirus exposure and HLA in healthy donors. Study-wide results and limits: Reports state that TCR beta sequences accurately predicted most subjects' HLA-A and HLA-B alleles. The sole available immune exposure information was CMV serostatus. Donors belonging to an Asian-associated ancestry cluster reportedly showed fewer N-insertions in productive TCRs than the roughly 670-donor mean, according to what a later analysis found.

The primer mix had 60 Vbeta and 13 Jbeta primers. Assay used: immunoSEQ multiplex PCR; TCRdb lists only in-frame clones, some missing. Of a few hundred thousand clones in the sample, approximately 81% were seen once. With respect to this clone: Its specificity is not known.

Despite likely unrecorded immune exposures, the donors were nominally healthy at the time of sampling. V dropped 9 bases and J dropped 9 bases, with 21 bases sitting between them. CDR1 and CDR2 (germline): MNHEY, SVGAGI. The length of the CDR3 is 15 residues. This receptor was obtained from a man aged 25 to 40 in good health and CMV-seronegative. V gene TRBV6-5 combines with J gene TRBJ1-6, with D possibly being TRBD1 (6 bases). Sequencing was done on a sample of PBMCs. The chain's CDR3 is CASREEQGRSSPLHF. DNA of the CDR3: TGTGCCAGTCGTGAGGAACAGGGACGATCTTCACCCCTCCACTTT.